These 28 T cell receptor beta chains were sequenced from one sample in a study of blood T cell repertoires in COVID-19. Measured with immunoSEQ multiplex PCR; TCRdb has only the in-frame clones, and not every one. The sample shows more than 300,000 clones, 80% to 90% of them seen only once. The material sequenced was peripheral blood. These receptors were collected from a woman aged 45-65 years with COVID-19, enrolled during active disease.

This clone has a single count. The chain couples TRBV19 to TRBJ1-4, with TRBD1 matching over 7 bases. With V trimmed by 6 bases and J by 3 bases, 19 bases remained unmatched. The CDR3 is 19 residues long. Germline values: CDR1 LNHDA, CDR2 SQIVND (reference sequence). The CDR3 loop reads CASRGGQVGFSWSNEKLFF. CDR3 bases: TGTGCCAGTAGAGGCGGACAGGTGGGGTTCTCATGGTCTAATGAAAAACTGTTTTTT.

The rearrangement uses TRBV29-1 and TRBJ1-2; D might be TRBD1 (6 bases). Germline CDR1 SQVTM, CDR2 ANQGSEA. The ends were cut back, 5 bases at V and 3 bases at J, with 13 bases in the middle. The CDR3 is made up of 13 amino acids. The CDR3 bases are TGCAGCGTTTTGGCCAGGGGATACTATGGCTACACCTTC. This translates into CSVLARGYYGYTF.

Notes on this clone: The same CDR3 arises from other DNA sequences in this sample as well. The chain has TRBV6-1 and TRBJ1-1; 7 nucleotides align to TRBD1. The germline CDR1 and CDR2 sequences are MNHNS and SASEGT. The CDR3 runs 13 residues. The ends lost 2 bases at V and 5 bases at J; junction bases unmatched: 2. CDR3: CASSERQGTEAFF. In DNA, the CDR3 is TGTGCCAGCAGTGAACGACAGGGTACTGAAGCTTTCTTT.

V gene TRBV21-1 combines with J gene TRBJ1-2. TRBV21-1 is assigned pseudogene status. The CDR3 has 14 residues. CDR3 protein: CASSFTRRNYGYTF. The CDR3 nucleotides read TGTGCCAGCAGCTTTACGAGGAGGAACTATGGCTACACCTTC.

The chain uses TRBV7-2 and TRBJ2-5; maybe TRBD2 (5 bases). This CDR3 has 14 residues. V lost 5 bases and J 5 bases, leaving 15 bases between the germline ends. Germline-derived CDR1 and CDR2 are SGHTA and FQGNSA. The CDR3 DNA reads TGTGCCAGCAGCCCCCCGGGGAGAGGGGAGACCCAGTACTTC. It codes for CASSPPGRGETQYF.

V usage is TRBV18 and J usage is TRBJ2-1, with 7 bases matching TRBD1. The CDR3 is 16 amino acids. The V and J ends lost 2 bases and 7 bases, in that order; junction bases with no gene match: 11. Germline V gene lookup returns CDR1 KGHSH and CDR2 LQKENI. The DNA for the CDR3 is TGTGCCAGCTCACCAGTGACAGGGAGAGTTTTGAATGAGCAGTTCTTC. This sequence encodes CASSPVTGRVLNEQFF.

The V gene is TRBV2, the J gene TRBJ1-3; weak D call: TRBD1 (6 bases). Trimming stripped 7 bases from V and 0 bases from J, with 13 bases between. The CDR3 runs 15 residues. The germline CDR1 and CDR2 sequences are SNHLY and FYNNEI. The CDR3 reads CASKSQGTSGNTIYF. CDR3 DNA sequence: TGTGCCAGCAAGTCCCAGGGGACCTCTGGAAACACCATATATTTT.

The chain has TRBV27 and TRBJ1-6; TRBD1 matches at 7 bases. Germline V gene data show CDR1 as MNHEY and CDR2 as SMNVEV (reference sequence). The J segment lost 4 bases and the V segment lost 6 bases, leaving 6 bases of the junction unmatched. This CDR3 spans 15 amino acids. The CDR3 DNA reads TGTGCCAGCAGCTGGGACAGACTTTATAATTCACCCCTCCACTTT. Residues: CASSWDRLYNSPLHF.

The CDR3 DNA reads as TGTGCCTGGAAAGGGGGAACGACTGGAAACACCATATATTTT. This gives the protein CAWKGGTTGNTIYF. The chain couples TRBV30 to TRBJ1-3, with D possibly matching TRBD1 (6 bases). Per the germline V gene, CDR1 is GTSNPN and CDR2 is SVGIG (reference sequence). This CDR3 has 14 residues. The V end was cut by 4 bases, the J end by 2 bases, with 12 bases between.

This CDR3 is CASSSNYPDTEAFF. The CDR3 DNA sequence: TGTGCCAGCAGCTCCAACTACCCAGACACTGAAGCTTTCTTT. This rearrangement joins TRBV7-9 to TRBJ1-1; D gene unclear. Germline CDR1 is SEHNR and CDR2 is FQNEAQ (reference sequence). CDR3 size: 14 residues. V was cut by 4 bases and J by 3 bases, with 12 bases left in between.

This chain connects TRBV5-1 to TRBJ2-1, with TRBD2 matching over 14 bases. Germline V lookup: CDR1 SGHRS, CDR2 YFSETQ. This CDR3 spans 17 amino acids. The V segment lost 0 bases and the J segment 9 bases; nucleotides outside the gene matches: 8. This chain's CDR3 is CASSLATSGREKSEQFF. The CDR3 DNA follows: TGCGCCAGCAGCTTGGCGACTAGCGGGAGGGAAAAGAGTGAGCAGTTCTTC.

The chain combines TRBV7-2 with TRBJ2-7, with TRBD1 identical over 9 bases. The CDR3 runs to 13 residues. Trimming removed 4 bases from V and 2 bases from J; junction bases left unmatched: 0. Per germline, CDR1 SGHTA and CDR2 FQGNSA. Here the CDR3 reads CASSWDRAYEQYF. The DNA of the CDR3 is TGTGCCAGCAGCTGGGACAGGGCCTACGAGCAGTACTTC.

J is TRBJ2-1 and V is TRBV30, with 8 bases fitting TRBD1. The V gene's germline CDR1 is GTSNPN and CDR2 SVGIG (reference sequence). V shed 5 bases, J shed 6 bases, and the junction held 6 bases outside the gene matches. The CDR3 totals 13 residues. As DNA, the CDR3 is TGTGCCTGGGGGACAGGTTATTCCAATGAGCAGTTCTTC. Amino acid sequence: CAWGTGYSNEQFF.

This chain uses TRBV5-1 with TRBJ2-7; 7 positions match TRBD1. The germline V gene has CDR1 SGHRS and CDR2 YFSETQ. V lost 5 bases to trimming and J lost 5 bases; unmatched junction nucleotides: 16. This CDR3 spans 16 amino acids. CDR3 bases: TGCGCCAGCAGACCATCAGGGAGACAGGGCTTCCACGAGCAGTACTTC. Translated, it gives CASRPSGRQGFHEQYF.

V gene TRBV4-2 combines with J gene TRBJ1-6, with 7 bases identical to TRBD1. Germline CDR1 reads LGHNA; CDR2 reads YNFKEQ. V lost 0 bases, J lost 9 bases, and 8 bases stayed unmatched. The CDR3 loop spans 16 amino acids. CDR3 nucleotides: TGTGCCAGCAGCCAAGAACCCCGACAGGGAGGTTCACCCCTCCACTTT. Residues: CASSQEPRQGGSPLHF.

The chain employs TRBV30 and TRBJ2-2; 9 positions match TRBD2. The CDR3 totals 14 residues. CDR1 is GTSNPN, CDR2 SVGIG, per germline (reference sequence). The ends lost 3 bases at V and 5 bases at J; junction bases unmatched: 4. The CDR3 loop is CAWRTSGSTGELFF. CDR3 nucleotides: TGTGCCTGGAGGACTAGCGGAAGTACCGGGGAGCTGTTTTTT.

The chain carries TRBV28 and TRBJ2-5; D may be TRBD1 (6 bases). Per germline, CDR1 MDHEN and CDR2 SYDVKM. The CDR3 has 14 amino acids. The V gene lost 3 bases and the J gene lost 1 base, with 9 bases spanning the gap. CDR3: CASSFLGAQETQYF. The CDR3, as DNA: TGTGCCAGCAGTTTTCTGGGGGCCCAAGAGACCCAGTACTTC.

A word on this clone: The same CDR3 also results from other DNA sequences found in this sample. V gene TRBV5-1 combines with J gene TRBJ2-7; 8 positions match TRBD2. CDR3 size: 14 residues. Germline V CDR1 and CDR2: SGHRS, YFSETQ. V lost 1 base and J lost 4; bases outside the gene matches: 4. DNA for the CDR3: TGCGCCAGCAGCTTGTCAGCGGGAGCGTACGAGCAGTACTTC. Its protein is CASSLSAGAYEQYF. Together with reference TRBV5-1 and TRBJ2-7, the CDR3 gives the full variable domain: KAGVTQTPRYLIKTRGQQVTLSCSPISGHRSVSWYQQTPGQGLQFLFEYFSETQRNKGNFPGRFSGRQFSNSRSEMNVSTLELGDSALYLCASSLSAGAYEQYFGPGTRLTVT.

The rearrangement joins TRBV5-1 to TRBJ2-3; 9 bases line up with TRBD2. Germline V lookup: CDR1 SGHRS, CDR2 YFSETQ. CDR3 length equals 15 residues. Trimming took 3 bases from V and 0 from J; bases not matched to a gene: 2. CDR3 sequence (DNA): TGCGCCAGCAGCTATACTAGCGGGAGCACAGATACGCAGTATTTT. This sequence encodes CASSYTSGSTDTQYF. The full variable domain, completed using reference TRBV5-1 and TRBJ2-3, is KAGVTQTPRYLIKTRGQQVTLSCSPISGHRSVSWYQQTPGQGLQFLFEYFSETQRNKGNFPGRFSGRQFSNSRSEMNVSTLELGDSALYLCASSYTSGSTDTQYFGPGTRLTVL.

The chain has TRBV6-5 and TRBJ2-3; possibly TRBD2 for D (7 bases). Germline loops: CDR1 MNHEY, CDR2 SVGAGI. CDR3 length equals 15 residues. Deletions cut 6 bases from V and 1 base from J, with 14 bases between. The CDR3 spells CASRIWGGGTDTQYF. The CDR3 DNA follows: TGTGCCAGCAGAATCTGGGGGGGCGGCACAGATACGCAGTATTTT.

V is TRBV7-3 and J is TRBJ1-1, with D tentatively TRBD1 (5 bases). This CDR3 region has 15 residues. Trimming stripped 1 base from V and 4 bases from J, with 13 bases between. Looked up from germline, CDR1 is SGHTA and CDR2 is FQGTGA. The CDR3 is CASSLNRPIGTEAFF. The CDR3 region has the DNA TGTGCCAGCAGCTTAAACAGGCCAATCGGCACTGAAGCTTTCTTT. The whole variable domain, remainder taken from reference TRBV7-3 and TRBJ1-1, is GAGVSQTPSNKVTEKGKYVELRCDPISGHTALYWYRQSLGQGPEFLIYFQGTGAADDSGLPNDRFFAVRPEGSVSTLKIQRTERGDSAVYLCASSLNRPIGTEAFFGQGTRLTVV.

The gene calls are TRBV2 and TRBJ1-4; tentative D call: TRBD1 (5 bases). Trimming cost V 5 bases and J 8 bases, with 12 bases left between them. There are 13 residues in the CDR3. The germline V gene has CDR1 SNHLY and CDR2 FYNNEI. For the CDR3, the DNA is TGTGCCAGCAGTCTAGGGGCGGAGGAAAAACTGTTTTTT. It specifies CASSLGAEEKLFF.

The chain couples TRBV6-5 to TRBJ2-7; 7 bases match TRBD1. V lost 6 bases and J lost 3; bases outside the gene matches: 8. The germline gives CDR1 MNHEY, CDR2 SVGAGI. The CDR3 consists of 14 residues. The CDR3 DNA reads as TGTGCCAGCAGACCGACAGGGTTGGGCTACGAGCAGTACTTC. This translates into CASRPTGLGYEQYF.

The chain employs TRBV19 and TRBJ1-2; 8 nucleotides align to TRBD1. The trim removed 6 bases at V and 2 bases at J, leaving 5 bases unmatched. There are 14 residues in the CDR3. The germline gives CDR1 LNHDA, CDR2 SQIVND (reference sequence). The CDR3 spells CASRGGQANYGYTF. CDR3 nucleotide sequence: TGTGCCAGTAGGGGGGGACAGGCAAACTATGGCTACACCTTC.

The chain is built from TRBV18 and TRBJ1-1, with 7 bases identical to TRBD1. The germline V gene has CDR1 KGHSH and CDR2 LQKENI. This CDR3 comprises 15 residues. V trimming: 4 bases; J trimming: 6 bases; junction bases outside the gene matches: 11. For the CDR3, the DNA is TGTGCCAGCTCACTATCGACAGGGTCCCCCGCTGAAGCTTTCTTT. This encodes CASSLSTGSPAEAFF.

The chain links TRBV11-2 to TRBJ2-3; the match to TRBD2 covers 8 bases. Trimming took 5 bases from V and 2 from J; bases not matched to a gene: 3. This CDR3 contains 14 residues. The germline V gene encodes CDR1 SGHAT and CDR2 FQNNGV. The DNA for the CDR3 is TGTGCCAGCAGCCCGGGAGGGTTCACAGATACGCAGTATTTT. It is translated as CASSPGGFTDTQYF.

This chain joins TRBV7-9 and TRBJ2-7; 9 bases line up with TRBD2. Per germline, CDR1 SEHNR and CDR2 FQNEAQ (reference sequence). The CDR3 has 15 residues. Trimming cost V 2 bases and J 0 bases; bases outside gene matches: 2. For the CDR3, the DNA is TGTGCCAGCAGCTTACTAGCGGGGAGCTCCTACGAGCAGTACTTC. This encodes CASSLLAGSSYEQYF. Full variable domain (rest looked up from reference TRBV7-9 and TRBJ2-7): DTGVSQNPRHKITKRGQNVTFRCDPISEHNRLYWYRQTLGQGPEFLTYFQNEAQLEKSRLLSDRFSAERPKGSFSTLEIQRTEQGDSAMYLCASSLLAGSSYEQYFGPGTRLTVT.

CDR3 amino acids: CASSPLTVSTDTQYF. CDR3 in DNA: TGTGCCAGCAGCCCCTTAACGGTGAGCACAGATACGCAGTATTTT. The V call is TRBV11-1, the J call TRBJ2-3; no clear D gene. V lost 5 bases, J lost 0 bases, and 12 bases lay in between. Germline V CDR1 and CDR2: SGHAT, FQDESV (reference sequence). There are 15 residues in the CDR3.